This T cell receptor beta chain was obtained from a study of blood T cell repertoires in COVID-19. With 0 bases clipped from V and 2 bases from J, the junction kept 3 bases outside the gene matches. In germline, CDR1 is MNHEY, CDR2 SVGAGI. The CDR3 consists of 15 residues. The assay was immunoSEQ multiplex PCR, and TCRdb's table has in-frame clones only and misses some. This sample has roughly 200,000 clones, with approximately 92% found just once. The chain uses TRBV6-5 and TRBJ2-5; TRBD1 matches at 7 bases. The source material was PBMCs or T cells enriched from blood (not recorded which). This receptor was obtained from a woman aged 40 to 50 with acute COVID-19. CDR3 region: CASSYSRTGQETQYF. CDR3 sequence (DNA): TGTGCCAGCAGTTACTCACGGACAGGTCAAGAGACCCAGTACTTC.